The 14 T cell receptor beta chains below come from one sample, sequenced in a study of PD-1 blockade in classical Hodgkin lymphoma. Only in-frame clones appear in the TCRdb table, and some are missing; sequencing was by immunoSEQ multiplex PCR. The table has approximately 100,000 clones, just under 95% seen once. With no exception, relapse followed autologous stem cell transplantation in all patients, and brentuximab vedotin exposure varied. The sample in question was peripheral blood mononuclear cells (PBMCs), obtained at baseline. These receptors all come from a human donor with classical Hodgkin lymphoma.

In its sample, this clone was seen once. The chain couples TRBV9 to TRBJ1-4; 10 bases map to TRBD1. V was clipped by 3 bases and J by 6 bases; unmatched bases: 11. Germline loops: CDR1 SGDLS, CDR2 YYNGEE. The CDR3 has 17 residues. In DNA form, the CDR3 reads TGTGCCAGCAGCGCCCCCCAGGACAGGGGGAGAGATGAAAAACTGTTTTTT. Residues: CASSAPQDRGRDEKLFF.

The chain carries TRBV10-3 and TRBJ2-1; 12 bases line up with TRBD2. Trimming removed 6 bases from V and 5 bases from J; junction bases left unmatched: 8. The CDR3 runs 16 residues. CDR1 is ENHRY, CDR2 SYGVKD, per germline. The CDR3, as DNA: TGTGCCATCAGAACCGGGACTAGCGGGTACAACAATGAGCAGTTCTTC. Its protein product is CAIRTGTSGYNNEQFF.

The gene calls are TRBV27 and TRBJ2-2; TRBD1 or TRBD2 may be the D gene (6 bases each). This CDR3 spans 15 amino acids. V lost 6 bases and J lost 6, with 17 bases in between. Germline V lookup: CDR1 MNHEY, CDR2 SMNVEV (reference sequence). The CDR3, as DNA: TGTGCCAGCAGCCCTCGCGGGACAAGGGCCGGGGAGCTGTTTTTT. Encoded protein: CASSPRGTRAGELFF.

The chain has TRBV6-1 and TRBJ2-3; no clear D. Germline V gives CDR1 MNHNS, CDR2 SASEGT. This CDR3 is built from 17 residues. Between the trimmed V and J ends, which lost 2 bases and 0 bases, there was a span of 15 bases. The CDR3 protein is CASSELGPPQSTDTQYF. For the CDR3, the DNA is TGTGCCAGCAGTGAACTAGGACCTCCTCAAAGCACAGATACGCAGTATTTT.

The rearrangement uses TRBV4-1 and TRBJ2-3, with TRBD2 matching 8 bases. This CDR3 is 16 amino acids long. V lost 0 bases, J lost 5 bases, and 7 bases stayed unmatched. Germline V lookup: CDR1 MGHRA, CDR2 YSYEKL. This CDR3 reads CASSQEPGGPRDTQYF. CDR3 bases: TGCGCCAGCAGCCAAGAGCCGGGAGGGCCCAGAGATACGCAGTATTTT.

CDR3: CASSALDRVVETQYF. The CDR3 DNA reads TGTGCCAGTAGCGCACTAGACAGGGTAGTAGAGACCCAGTACTTC. The chain combines TRBV19 with TRBJ2-5, with 7 bases lining up with TRBD1. V gave up 6 bases and J gave up 4 bases; unmatched junction bases: 11. In germline, CDR1 is LNHDA, CDR2 SQIVND (reference sequence). This CDR3 has 15 amino acids. Drawing the rest from reference TRBV19 and TRBJ2-5, the complete variable domain is DGGITQSPKYLFRKEGQNVTLSCEQNLNHDAMYWYRQDPGQGLRLIYYSQIVNDFQKGDIAEGYSVSREKKESFPLTVTSAQKNPTAFYLCASSALDRVVETQYFGPGTRLLVL.

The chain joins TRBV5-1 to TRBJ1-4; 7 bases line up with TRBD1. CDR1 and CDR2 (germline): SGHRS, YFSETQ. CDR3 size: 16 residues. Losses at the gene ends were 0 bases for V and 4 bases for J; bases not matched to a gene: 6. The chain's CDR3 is CASSLADGTVNEKLFF. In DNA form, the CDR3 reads TGCGCCAGCAGCTTGGCCGATGGGACAGTTAATGAAAAACTGTTTTTT.

As DNA, the CDR3 is TGTGCCAGCAGCTTCCGACAGGGAGCACGAACTAAGCAGTACTTC. This gives the protein CASSFRQGARTKQYF. This chain connects TRBV11-3 to TRBJ2-7; 7 nucleotides line up with TRBD1. Per the germline V gene, CDR1 is SGHNT and CDR2 is YENEEA. Germline trimming cut 3 bases from V and 8 bases from J; bases unmatched to any gene: 13. The CDR3 sequence is 15 residues long.

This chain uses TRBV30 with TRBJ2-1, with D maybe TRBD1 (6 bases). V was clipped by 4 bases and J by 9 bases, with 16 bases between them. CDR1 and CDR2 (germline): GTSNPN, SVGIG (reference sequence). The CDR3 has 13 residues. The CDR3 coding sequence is TGTGCCTGGACCATAAACAGGGTCACTGAGCAGTTCTTC. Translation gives CAWTINRVTEQFF.

The CDR3 region has the DNA TGTGCCACCCAGGACAGGGTTTCAGACAATGAGCAGTTCTTC. As protein: CATQDRVSDNEQFF. The gene calls are TRBV15 and TRBJ2-1; TRBD1 matches at 8 bases. Trimming cost V 8 bases and J 5 bases; bases outside gene matches: 8. The V gene's germline CDR1 is LNHNV and CDR2 YYDKDF (reference sequence). The CDR3 runs 14 residues. Full variable domain (rest looked up from reference TRBV15 and TRBJ2-1): DAMVIQNPRYQVTQFGKPVTLSCSQTLNHNVMYWYQQKSSQAPKLLFHYYDKDFNNEADTPDNFQSRRPNTSFCFLDIRSPGLGDTAMYLCATQDRVSDNEQFFGPGTRLTVL.

The CDR3 sequence is CASSRQGIGSEQYF. The CDR3 bases are TGTGCCAGCAGTCGACAGGGGATCGGCAGCGAGCAGTACTTC. V and J are TRBV6-5 and TRBJ2-7; 8 bases fit TRBD1. The CDR3 length is 14 residues. Losses at the gene ends were 5 bases for V and 6 bases for J; bases not matched to a gene: 9. CDR1 is MNHEY and CDR2 is SVGAGI in the germline V gene.

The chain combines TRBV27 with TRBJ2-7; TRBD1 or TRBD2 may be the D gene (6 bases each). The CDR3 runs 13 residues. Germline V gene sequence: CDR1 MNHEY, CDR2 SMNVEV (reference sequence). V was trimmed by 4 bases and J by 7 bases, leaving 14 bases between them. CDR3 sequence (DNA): TGTGCCAGCAGTTCCATAATAGGGGGGGAGCAGTACTTC. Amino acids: CASSSIIGGEQYF.

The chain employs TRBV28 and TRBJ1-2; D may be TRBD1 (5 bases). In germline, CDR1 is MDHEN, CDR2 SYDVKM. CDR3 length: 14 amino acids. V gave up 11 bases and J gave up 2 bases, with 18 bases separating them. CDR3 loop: CAASLGRKNYGYTF. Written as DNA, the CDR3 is TGTGCCGCCAGCCTGGGACGGAAAAACTATGGCTACACCTTC.

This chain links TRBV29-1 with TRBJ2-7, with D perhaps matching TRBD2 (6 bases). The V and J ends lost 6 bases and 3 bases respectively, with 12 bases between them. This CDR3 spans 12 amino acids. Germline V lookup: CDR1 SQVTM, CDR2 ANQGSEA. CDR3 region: CSVAGAGYEQYF. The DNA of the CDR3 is TGCAGCGTCGCAGGAGCGGGCTACGAGCAGTACTTC.